This T cell receptor (beta chain) was captured by sequencing in a study of shared clonotypes between healthy human individuals. Sequenced by immunoSEQ multiplex PCR; TCRdb stores in-frame clones only, minus some. The sample yields 2.3 million or so clones, 93% seen once. The CDR3 runs to 13 residues. With 2 bases removed from V and 4 bases from J, the gap between germline ends came to 8 bases. The V gene's germline CDR1 is MNHEY and CDR2 SVGAGI. Sequences were obtained from naive CD4+ T cells from PBMCs. Subset denoted: CD45RA+ positively selected. The TCR was taken from a man between 18 and 35 years old in good health. Some clones in this sample may be carry-over from other donors' samples. The chain links TRBV6-5 to TRBJ2-5; D unclear. The chain's CDR3 is CASSYLRTETQYF. The CDR3 region has the DNA TGTGCCAGCAGTTACCTCCGAACAGAGACCCAGTACTTC.